What follows are 13 T cell receptor beta chains derived from one specimen sequenced in a study of memory CD4+ T cells and cytomegalovirus serostatus. Single viable CD3+CD4+CD8-CD45RO+ cells were sorted as the memory CD4+ T cells. TCRdb keeps only in-frame clones here, not all; method: immunoSEQ multiplex PCR. The repertoire has some 73,000 clones, roughly 78% of them found once; the top ten carry 2.5% to 3%. Material for sequencing was memory CD4+ T cells from blood. These receptors came from an adult in good health and CMV-seropositive.

This chain links TRBV28 with TRBJ2-2; TRBD2 aligns across 8 bases. The ends lost 5 bases at V and 7 bases at J; junction bases unmatched: 15. The CDR3 is 17 amino acids. Germline V lookup: CDR1 MDHEN, CDR2 SYDVKM. CDR3 coding DNA: TGTGCCAGCAGTCCCTCGGGGGGGTTAGGATTAATCGGGGAGCTGTTTTTT. It translates to CASSPSGGLGLIGELFF. The variable domain in full, with the rest retrieved from reference TRBV28 and TRBJ2-2, is DVKVTQSSRYLVKRTGEKVFLECVQDMDHENMFWYRQDPGLGLRLIYFSYDVKMKEKGDIPEGYSVSREKKERFSLILESASTNQTSMYLCASSPSGGLGLIGELFFGEGSRLTVL.

V gene TRBV18 combines with J gene TRBJ2-2; D remains ambiguous. Trimming left V 6 bases short and J 0 bases short, with 5 bases between. The CDR3 has 13 amino acids. Germline-derived CDR1 and CDR2 are KGHSH and LQKENI. CDR3 protein: CASSQTNTGELFF. The CDR3 DNA sequence: TGTGCCAGCTCCCAAACGAACACCGGGGAGCTGTTTTTT.

The rearrangement joins TRBV11-2 to TRBJ2-7; 12 nucleotides match TRBD1. Per the germline V gene, CDR1 is SGHAT and CDR2 is FQNNGV. The V and J ends lost 1 base and 0 bases, in that order; junction bases with no gene match: 10. The CDR3 length is 19 residues. Here the CDR3 DNA reads TGTGCCAGCAGCTTAGTACGGGGACAGGGGGCGGGTAGCTCCTACGAGCAGTACTTC. Translated, it gives CASSLVRGQGAGSSYEQYF. Full variable domain (remainder filled in from reference TRBV11-2 and TRBJ2-7): EAGVAQSPRYKIIEKRQSVAFWCNPISGHATLYWYQQILGQGPKLLIQFQNNGVVDDSQLPKDRFSAERLKGVDSTLKIQPAKLEDSAVYLCASSLVRGQGAGSSYEQYFGPGTRLTVT.

V usage is TRBV28 and J usage is TRBJ1-2; no clear D gene. V lost 8 bases and J 4 bases, leaving 11 bases between the germline ends. Germline V gene lookup returns CDR1 MDHEN and CDR2 SYDVKM. There are 12 residues in the CDR3. The CDR3 DNA is TGTGCCAGCGCCCGGCAAGCCTATGGCTACACCTTC. This encodes CASARQAYGYTF.

The CDR3 loop reads CASSLQSSYNEQFF. For the CDR3, the DNA is TGTGCCAGCAGCTTACAGAGCTCCTACAATGAGCAGTTCTTC. The chain employs TRBV11-3 and TRBJ2-1; D ambiguous. Germline V lookup: CDR1 SGHNT, CDR2 YENEEA. Trimming left V 2 bases short and J 0 bases short, with 5 bases between. The CDR3 extends over 14 amino acids.

V and J are TRBV14 and TRBJ2-1; D uncertain. CDR1 is SGHDN and CDR2 is FVKESK in the germline V gene. The length of the CDR3 is 15 residues. V lost 0 bases, J lost 3 bases, and 9 bases lay in between. CDR3 in amino acids: CASSQDSGRYNEQFF. For the CDR3, the DNA is TGTGCCAGCAGCCAAGATAGTGGGCGCTACAATGAGCAGTTCTTC.

This rearrangement joins TRBV5-4 to TRBJ2-2; D call uncertain. Germline loops: CDR1 SGHNT, CDR2 YYREEE (reference sequence). This CDR3 spans 15 amino acids. Deletions cut 2 bases from V and 6 bases from J, with 14 bases between. The CDR3 DNA is TGTGCCAGCAGCTTTGGACGAGGCGCGCCCGGGGAGCTGTTTTTT. It specifies CASSFGRGAPGELFF.

The V gene is TRBV14, the J gene TRBJ2-1, with TRBD2 matching 10 bases. Trimming removed 4 bases from V and 6 bases from J; junction bases left unmatched: 6. This CDR3 region has 15 residues. Germline loops: CDR1 SGHDN, CDR2 FVKESK. The CDR3 loop reads CASSPERGGRNEQFF. The CDR3 DNA is TGTGCCAGCAGCCCAGAGCGGGGGGGCCGCAATGAGCAGTTCTTC. Filled out from reference TRBV14 and TRBJ2-1, the complete variable domain reads EAGVTQFPSHSVIEKGQTVTLRCDPISGHDNLYWYRRVMGKEIKFLLHFVKESKQDESGMPNNRFLAERTGGTYSTLKVQPAELEDSGVYFCASSPERGGRNEQFFGPGTRLTVL.

This chain uses TRBV9 with TRBJ2-5, with D perhaps matching TRBD1 or TRBD2 (5 bases each). The CDR3 extends over 15 amino acids. CDR1 and CDR2 from the germline V gene are SGDLS and YYNGEE. The V and J ends lost 4 bases and 4 bases respectively, with 17 bases between them. Here the CDR3 reads CASSTLTGQGETQYF. CDR3 coding DNA: TGTGCCAGCAGCACCCTGACGGGGCAGGGAGAGACCCAGTACTTC.

This chain connects TRBV5-1 to TRBJ1-5; D is possibly TRBD1 (5 bases). CDR1 is SGHRS, CDR2 YFSETQ, per germline. Between the trimmed V and J ends, which lost 1 base and 5 bases, there was a span of 7 bases. The CDR3 extends over 13 amino acids. The CDR3 region has the DNA TGCGCCAGCAGCTTGCAGGGATATCAGCCCCAGCATTTT. This encodes CASSLQGYQPQHF.

The V and J genes are TRBV7-2 and TRBJ2-5; the D gene is possibly TRBD1 (6 bases). CDR3 length equals 14 residues. Trimming left V 5 bases short and J 0 bases short, with 10 bases between. CDR1 and CDR2 (germline): SGHTA, FQGNSA. The CDR3 loop reads CASSQGIHQETQYF. The CDR3 coding sequence is TGTGCCAGCAGCCAGGGGATCCACCAAGAGACCCAGTACTTC.

The chain recombines TRBV7-7 with TRBJ2-1, with 8 positions matching TRBD2. With V trimmed by 5 bases and J by 9 bases, 9 bases remained unmatched. The V gene's germline CDR1 is SSHAT and CDR2 FNYEAQ (reference sequence). The CDR3 length is 14 residues. CDR3 DNA: TGTGCCAGCAGCACGTACGGGGGGGATACTGAGCAGTTCTTC. Its translation: CASSTYGGDTEQFF.

The rearrangement uses TRBV19 and TRBJ2-5; D may be TRBD1 or TRBD2 (6 bases each). The V gene lost 8 bases and the J gene lost 5 bases, with 21 bases spanning the gap. The CDR3 contains 15 residues. Germline V CDR1 and CDR2: LNHDA, SQIVND (reference sequence). The CDR3 is CASSQVSGGGETQYF. The CDR3, as DNA: TGTGCCAGTTCCCAGGTTTCCGGGGGCGGGGAGACCCAGTACTTC.